Listed here are 21 T cell receptor beta chains from one sample, sequenced in a study of blood T cell repertoires in COVID-19. Clones were read by immunoSEQ multiplex PCR, and TCRdb kept only the in-frame ones, dropping some. The data hold over 400,000 clones, with 70% to 90% observed a single time. The specimen was peripheral blood. The receptor set was obtained from a human donor in a cohort sampled during active COVID-19.

The rearrangement links TRBV6-5 to TRBJ2-7; 7 positions match TRBD2. CDR1 and CDR2 (germline): MNHEY, SVGAGI. Losses at the gene ends were 7 bases for V and 2 bases for J; bases not matched to a gene: 8. The CDR3 is made up of 14 amino acids. The CDR3, as DNA: TGTGCCAGCATGGGCCTAGCGGACCCCTACGAGCAGTACTTC. Its translation is CASMGLADPYEQYF.

The chain is built from TRBV2 and TRBJ2-3; 11 nucleotides agree with TRBD2. Germline V gene data show CDR1 as SNHLY and CDR2 as FYNNEI. With 5 bases clipped from V and 2 bases from J, the junction kept 3 bases outside the gene matches. The CDR3 is made up of 15 amino acids. CDR3 sequence: CASSLGLAATDTQYF. The CDR3 DNA sequence: TGTGCCAGCAGTTTGGGACTAGCGGCCACAGATACGCAGTATTTT.

This chain links TRBV28 with TRBJ1-2, with 7 nucleotides matching TRBD1. The V and J ends lost 5 bases and 10 bases, in that order; junction bases with no gene match: 7. The CDR3 loop spans 12 amino acids. Looked up from germline, CDR1 is MDHEN and CDR2 is SYDVKM. The CDR3 DNA reads TGTGCCAGCAGTCCCGACAGGGAGTCCTACACCTTC. Translated: CASSPDRESYTF.

The genes are TRBV7-8 and TRBJ1-1, with D perhaps matching TRBD1 (5 bases). Germline V CDR1 and CDR2: SGHVS, FQNEAQ. CDR3 size: 13 residues. V lost 4 bases, J lost 11 bases, and 17 bases lay in between. The CDR3 sequence: CASSSRDGGEAFF. The CDR3 DNA sequence: TGTGCCAGCAGCTCCCGGGACGGAGGGGAGGCTTTCTTT. Full variable domain (missing parts from reference TRBV7-8 and TRBJ1-1): GAGVSQSPRYKVAKRGQDVALRCDPISGHVSLFWYQQALGQGPEFLTYFQNEAQLDKSGLPSDRFFAERPEGSVSTLKIQRTQQEDSAVYLCASSSRDGGEAFFGQGTRLTVV.

The rearrangement joins TRBV20-1 to TRBJ2-1; D gene unclear. V shed 1 base and J shed 5 bases, with 3 bases lying between them. The CDR3 consists of 11 residues. Germline-derived CDR1 and CDR2 are DFQATT and SNEGSKA (reference sequence). CDR3 bases: TGCAGTGCTAGAGGTAACAATGAGCAGTTCTTC. Translation gives CSARGNNEQFF.

This chain joins TRBV5-1 and TRBJ1-4; tentatively, D is TRBD1 (6 bases). This CDR3 has 15 amino acids. From germline, CDR1 is SGHRS and CDR2 YFSETQ. With 2 bases removed from V and 4 bases from J, the gap between germline ends came to 12 bases. The CDR3 is CASSFSQGLNEKLFF. Written as DNA, the CDR3 is TGCGCCAGCAGCTTTTCACAGGGCCTTAATGAAAAACTGTTTTTT.

The chain combines TRBV14 with TRBJ2-3; 8 bases fit TRBD2. This CDR3 comprises 16 residues. With 4 bases clipped from V and 2 bases from J, the junction kept 8 bases outside the gene matches. Germline V gene lookup returns CDR1 SGHDN and CDR2 FVKESK. The CDR3 here is CASSPSLAVLTDTQYF. The CDR3 bases are TGTGCCAGCAGCCCGTCACTAGCGGTCCTCACAGATACGCAGTATTTT. Complete variable domain (other parts from reference TRBV14 and TRBJ2-3): EAGVTQFPSHSVIEKGQTVTLRCDPISGHDNLYWYRRVMGKEIKFLLHFVKESKQDESGMPNNRFLAERTGGTYSTLKVQPAELEDSGVYFCASSPSLAVLTDTQYFGPGTRLTVL.

The chain combines TRBV9 with TRBJ2-5; TRBD2 matches 8 bases. Germline loops: CDR1 SGDLS, CDR2 YYNGEE. This CDR3 region has 16 residues. The J segment lost 5 bases and the V segment lost 4 bases, leaving 13 bases of the junction unmatched. The CDR3 DNA reads TGTGCCAGCAGCCCGGGGGGGCAGACTAAGGGGGAGACCCAGTACTTC. As protein: CASSPGGQTKGETQYF.

The chain joins TRBV15 to TRBJ2-1, with 10 bases aligning to TRBD2. Germline values: CDR1 LNHNV, CDR2 YYDKDF (reference sequence). V lost 3 bases to trimming and J lost 6 bases; unmatched junction nucleotides: 5. CDR3 length equals 15 residues. The CDR3 DNA reads as TGTGCCACCAGCAGTAGGAGCGGGAGGGGCAATGAGCAGTTCTTC. This codes for CATSSRSGRGNEQFF.

A few counts support this clone. The chain links TRBV19 to TRBJ1-1; TRBD1 is a possible D gene (6 bases). The ends were cut back, 7 bases at V and 1 base at J, with 13 bases in the middle. This CDR3 region has 14 residues. Germline assignment: CDR1 LNHDA and CDR2 SQIVND (reference sequence). The CDR3 sequence: CASIAQGRNTEAFF. For the CDR3, the DNA is TGTGCCAGTATCGCACAGGGTAGGAACACTGAAGCTTTCTTT.

This sequence joins TRBV5-5 and TRBJ2-7; 7 positions agree with TRBD1. Losses at the gene ends were 3 bases for V and 6 bases for J; bases not matched to a gene: 9. Germline loops: CDR1 SGHKS, CDR2 YYEKEE (reference sequence). The CDR3 sequence is 14 residues long. The CDR3 region is CASSWEGQDFEQYF. The DNA for the CDR3 is TGTGCCAGCAGCTGGGAAGGACAGGACTTCGAGCAGTACTTC.

This clone was observed once. CDR3 sequence: CASGRGYSYNEQFF. The CDR3 DNA sequence: TGTGCCAGCGGGAGAGGGTACTCCTACAATGAGCAGTTCTTC. The V call is TRBV6-5, the J call TRBJ2-1; D is possibly TRBD2 (5 bases). Germline values: CDR1 MNHEY, CDR2 SVGAGI. This CDR3 has 14 residues. Deletions cut 8 bases from V and 0 bases from J, with 11 bases between.

This chain connects TRBV14 to TRBJ1-5, with D possibly TRBD1 on 6 matching bases. The CDR3 sequence is 17 residues long. V dropped 4 bases and J dropped 5 bases, with 21 bases sitting between them. The germline CDR1 and CDR2 sequences are SGHDN and FVKESK. CDR3 residues: CASSPHGGQGVYQPQHF. CDR3 bases: TGTGCCAGCAGCCCACACGGGGGGCAGGGAGTCTATCAGCCCCAGCATTTT.

The count of this clone is one. This specimen includes other DNA sequences encoding the same CDR3. The chain recombines TRBV11-3 with TRBJ2-3; the match to TRBD1 covers 8 bases. The V gene end was trimmed by 0 bases and the J gene end by 5 bases; junction bases not matched to a gene: 7. Germline lookup yields CDR1 SGHNT and CDR2 YENEEA. The CDR3 totals 16 residues. The CDR3 loop is CASSLDRAGGRDTQYF. Here the CDR3 DNA reads TGTGCCAGCAGCTTAGATAGGGCAGGGGGCCGAGATACGCAGTATTTT.

The chain carries TRBV4-1 and TRBJ2-3, with unresolved D. The length of the CDR3 is 13 residues. In germline, CDR1 is MGHRA, CDR2 YSYEKL. Trimming pared 0 bases from V and 4 bases from J, leaving 5 bases between. CDR3 sequence (DNA): TGCGCCAGCAGCCAAGAGCGCGCAGATACGCAGTATTTT. This translates into CASSQERADTQYF.

Concerning this clone itself: At the DNA level, this CDR3 is encoded by other sequences in the same sample as well. The chain couples TRBV7-3 to TRBJ2-3; unclear D gene. Trimming took off 5 bases at V and 0 bases at J, with 9 bases between the two ends. The CDR3 consists of 14 residues. The germline V gene encodes CDR1 SGHTA and CDR2 FQGTGA. The CDR3 loop is CASSLARSTDTQYF. CDR3 sequence (DNA): TGTGCCAGCAGCCTTGCTAGGAGCACAGATACGCAGTATTTT. The full variable domain, rest sourced from reference TRBV7-3 and TRBJ2-3, is GAGVSQTPSNKVTEKGKYVELRCDPISGHTALYWYRQSLGQGPEFLIYFQGTGAADDSGLPNDRFFAVRPEGSVSTLKIQRTERGDSAVYLCASSLARSTDTQYFGPGTRLTVL.

The chain recombines TRBV3-1 (or the pseudogene TRBV3-2) with TRBJ2-2, with a weak D call TRBD1 (7 bases). V lost 6 bases and J lost 5, with 10 bases in between. This CDR3 comprises 13 residues. Looked up from germline, CDR1 is LGHDT and CDR2 is YNNKEL (reference sequence). DNA of the CDR3: TGTGCCAGCAGGGCAGGGGGGACCGGGGAGCTGTTTTTT. It codes for CASRAGGTGELFF.

This clone was counted between two and nine times. The CDR3 DNA follows: TGTGCCAGCAGTTACGGGACAGGGTTGGACATTCAGTACTTC. This codes for CASSYGTGLDIQYF. V gene TRBV6-2 or TRBV6-3 combines with J gene TRBJ2-4; TRBD1 agrees at 9 bases. The CDR3 runs 14 residues. CDR1 and CDR2 (germline): MNHEY, SVGEGT. V was clipped by 2 bases and J by 8 bases; unmatched bases: 4.

The rearrangement uses TRBV6-5 and TRBJ2-7, with 10 bases aligning to TRBD2. V lost 5 bases, J lost 2 bases, and 6 bases stayed unmatched. The germline gives CDR1 MNHEY, CDR2 SVGAGI. The CDR3 consists of 15 residues. DNA of the CDR3: TGTGCCAGCAGTCCAGTAGCGGGAGGTCCCTACGAGCAGTACTTC. Translated, it gives CASSPVAGGPYEQYF.

This chain uses TRBV12-5 with TRBJ2-1; 7 nucleotides match TRBD2. V shed 5 bases and J 9 bases; nucleotides not matched to a gene: 13. The CDR3 is 15 residues long. Germline CDR1 LGHNT, CDR2 FRNRAP. CDR3 residues: CASGTYWAGVAEQFF. CDR3 nucleotides: TGTGCTAGTGGTACGTACTGGGCGGGAGTGGCTGAGCAGTTCTTC.

This chain connects TRBV7-2 to TRBJ2-5, with a weak D call TRBD2 (6 bases). Germline V gene lookup returns CDR1 SGHTA and CDR2 FQGNSA. Trimming left V 1 base short and J 5 bases short, with 14 bases between. There are 15 residues in the CDR3. CDR3 DNA: TGTGCCAGCAGCTTAGGTTCGGGGGACGGGGAGACCCAGTACTTC. Its translation: CASSLGSGDGETQYF.